The entry that follows covers one T cell receptor beta chain sequence. Its specificity is unknown. The sample is drawn from a study of T cells expressing NK-cell markers. Study results and limitations: Roughly 6 donors showed dominant NKG2C+ clonotypes comprising about 1.0-8% of their CD8+ T cells.

CDR3 length equals 15 residues. Germline CDR1 and CDR2: DFQATT and SNEGSKA (reference sequence). UMIs were included in TCR beta cDNA generated by 5'RACE template switching. TCRdb re-called the 5' RACE reads, yielding one record per CDR3 amino acid sequence without DNA. The table gives 350,000 to 400,000 distinct CDR3 sequences; the top ten clones make up around 11% of it. This clonotype was sampled from a woman in her fifties or sixties in good health. This chain connects TRBV20-1 to TRBJ2-2; the TRBD2 assignment by TCRdb is unverifiable without DNA. Sample: blood T cells: a sorted CD56 or NKG2C T cell subset, CD4+ or CD8+ T cells, or bulk PBMC T cells (not recorded which). The CDR3 here is CSAFVLAGGTGELFF.